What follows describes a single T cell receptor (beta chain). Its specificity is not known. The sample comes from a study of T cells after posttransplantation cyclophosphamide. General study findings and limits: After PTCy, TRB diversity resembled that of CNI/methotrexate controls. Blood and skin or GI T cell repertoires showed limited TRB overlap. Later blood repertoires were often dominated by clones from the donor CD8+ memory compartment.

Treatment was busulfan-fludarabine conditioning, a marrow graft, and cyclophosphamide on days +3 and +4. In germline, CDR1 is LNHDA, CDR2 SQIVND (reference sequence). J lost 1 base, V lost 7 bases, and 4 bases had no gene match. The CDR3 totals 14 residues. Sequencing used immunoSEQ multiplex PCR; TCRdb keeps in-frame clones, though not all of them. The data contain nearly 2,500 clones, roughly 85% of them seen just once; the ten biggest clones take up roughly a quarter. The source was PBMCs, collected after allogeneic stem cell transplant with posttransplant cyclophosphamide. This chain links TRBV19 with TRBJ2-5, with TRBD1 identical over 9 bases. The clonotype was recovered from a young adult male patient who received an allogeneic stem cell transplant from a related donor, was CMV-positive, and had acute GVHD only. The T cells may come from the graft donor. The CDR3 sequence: CASTPTGGQETQYF. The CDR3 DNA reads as TGTGCCAGTACCCCGACAGGGGGCCAAGAGACCCAGTACTTC.